A single sample gave rise to the 3 T cell receptor beta chains below, sequenced in a study of cytomegalovirus exposure and HLA in healthy donors. The PCR had 60 Vbeta and 13 Jbeta primers. The assay was immunoSEQ multiplex PCR, and TCRdb's table has in-frame clones only and misses some. The sample consists of 100,000 to 150,000 clones, over 60% of them appearing once. What was sequenced was PBMCs. These receptors were taken from a male donor in good health and CMV-seropositive.

The chain carries TRBV28 and TRBJ1-2; 8 bases line up with TRBD1. The CDR3 runs 14 residues. Germline CDR1 and CDR2: MDHEN and SYDVKM. The trim removed 6 bases at V and 4 bases at J, leaving 7 bases unmatched. The CDR3 is CASRIQGALYGYTF. The CDR3 bases are TGTGCCAGCAGAATCCAGGGGGCGCTCTATGGCTACACCTTC.

V and J are TRBV27 and TRBJ2-2, with 13 nucleotides matching TRBD2. Germline V gene lookup returns CDR1 MNHEY and CDR2 SMNVEV (reference sequence). V shed 4 bases and J 4 bases; nucleotides not matched to a gene: 3. The length of the CDR3 is 16 residues. The CDR3 DNA reads TGTGCCAGCAGTTGGGGGACTAGCGGGGTCACCGGGGAGCTGTTTTTT. This encodes CASSWGTSGVTGELFF.

The chain recombines TRBV5-1 with TRBJ1-2; a possible D gene is TRBD1 (6 bases). V was shortened by 0 bases and J by 8 bases, with 11 bases between the two germline ends. Germline CDR1 reads SGHRS; CDR2 reads YFSETQ. CDR3 length equals 13 residues. This CDR3 reads CASSLEGGRGYTF. As DNA, the CDR3 is TGCGCCAGCAGCTTGGAGGGGGGGCGCGGCTACACCTTC.